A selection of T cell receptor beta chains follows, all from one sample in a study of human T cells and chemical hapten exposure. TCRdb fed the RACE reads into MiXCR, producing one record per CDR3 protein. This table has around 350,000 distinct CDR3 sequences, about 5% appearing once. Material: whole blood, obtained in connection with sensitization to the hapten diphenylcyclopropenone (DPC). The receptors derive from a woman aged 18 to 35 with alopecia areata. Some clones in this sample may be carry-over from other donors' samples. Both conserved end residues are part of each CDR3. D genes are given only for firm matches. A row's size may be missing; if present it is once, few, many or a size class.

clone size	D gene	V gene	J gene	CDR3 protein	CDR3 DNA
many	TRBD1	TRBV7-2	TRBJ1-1	CASSFTGTGATEAFF	TGTGCCAGCAGCTTCACCGGGACAGGGGCCACTGAAGCTTTCTTT
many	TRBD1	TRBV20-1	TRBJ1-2	CSYYRGLGYTF	TGCAGTTACTACAGGGGTTTGGGCTACACCTTC
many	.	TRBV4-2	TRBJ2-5	CASSRVVGVQETQYF	TGTGCCAGCAGCCGGGTAGTCGGGGTCCAAGAGACCCAGTACTTC
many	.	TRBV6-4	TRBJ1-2	CASSPRGNYGYTF	TGTGCCAGCAGCCCCCGGGGGAACTATGGCTACACCTTC
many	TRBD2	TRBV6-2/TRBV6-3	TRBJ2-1	CASSTQRGYNEQFF	TGTGCCAGCAGTACCCAGCGGGGTTACAATGAGCAGTTCTTC
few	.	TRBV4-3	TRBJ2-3	CASSQDYEGGPLGDTQYF	TGCGCCAGCAGCCAAGATTATGAGGGGGGGCCTTTAGGAGATACGCAGTATTTT
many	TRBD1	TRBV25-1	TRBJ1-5	CASSSDRSDQPQHF	TGTGCCAGCAGTTCGGACAGGAGTGATCAGCCCCAGCATTTT
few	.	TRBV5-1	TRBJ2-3	CASSLGALTPDTQYF	TGCGCCAGCAGCTTGGGGGCACTCACCCCAGATACGCAGTATTTT
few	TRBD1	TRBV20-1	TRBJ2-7	CSALERQGTYEQYF	TGCAGTGCCCTAGAGAGACAGGGGACCTACGAGCAGTACTTC
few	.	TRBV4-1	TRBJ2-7	CASSQDVRSYEQYF	TGCGCCAGCAGCCAGGACGTACGATCCTACGAGCAGTACTTC
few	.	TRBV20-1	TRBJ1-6	CSAISSYNSPLHF	TGCAGTGCTATCTCCAGTTATAATTCACCCCTCCACTTT
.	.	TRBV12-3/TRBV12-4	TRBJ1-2	CASSTDGRSYTF	TGTGCCAGCAGTACGGACGGCCGGAGCTACACCTTC
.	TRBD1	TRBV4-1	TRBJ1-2	CASSRSYDDRGYGYTF	TGCGCCAGCAGCCGCTCATACGATGACAGGGGCTATGGCTACACCTTC
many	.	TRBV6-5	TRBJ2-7	CASNFGPMGEQYF	TGTGCCAGCAACTTCGGACCCATGGGCGAGCAGTACTTC
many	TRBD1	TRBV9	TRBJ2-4	CASSVGGQAFPRAKNIQYF	TGTGCCAGCAGCGTAGGGGGACAGGCATTCCCCCGGGCCAAAAACATTCAGTACTTC
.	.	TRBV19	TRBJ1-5	CASSILAGIHQPQHF	TGTGCCAGTAGTATCCTAGCAGGGATCCACCAGCCCCAGCATTTT
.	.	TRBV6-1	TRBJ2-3	CASSERGDGAADTQYF	TGTGCCAGCAGTGAAAGGGGGGATGGAGCTGCAGATACGCAGTATTTT
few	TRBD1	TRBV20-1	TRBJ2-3	CSARGEGQGESDTQYF	TGCAGTGCTAGAGGTGAAGGACAGGGGGAGTCAGATACGCAGTATTTT
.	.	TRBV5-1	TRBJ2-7	CASSAGGHSVYEQYF	TGCGCCAGCAGCGCAGGAGGACACTCGGTCTACGAGCAGTACTTC
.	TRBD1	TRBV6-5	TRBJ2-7	CASSYTGQAYEQYF	TGTGCCAGCAGTTACACGGGACAGGCCTACGAGCAGTACTTC
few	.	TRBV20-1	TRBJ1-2	CSASILGPNRSGYTF	TGCAGTGCTAGCATCTTAGGTCCTAATAGAAGTGGCTACACCTTC
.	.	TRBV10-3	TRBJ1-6	CAISVANNSPLHF	TGTGCCATCAGTGTAGCGAATAATTCACCCCTCCACTTT
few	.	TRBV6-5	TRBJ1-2	CASSYSKTSNYGYTF	TGTGCCAGCAGTTACTCGAAAACCTCTAACTATGGCTACACCTTC
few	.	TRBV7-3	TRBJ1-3	CASSLTGGFSGNTIYF	TGTGCCAGCAGCTTAACAGGGGGGTTTTCTGGAAACACCATATATTTT
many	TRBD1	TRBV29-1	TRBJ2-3	CSVERLVTGVNTDTQYF	TGCAGCGTTGAAAGATTGGTGACAGGGGTGAACACAGATACGCAGTATTTT
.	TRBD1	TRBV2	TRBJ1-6	CASTRTGTGRNSPLHF	TGTGCCAGCACAAGGACCGGGACAGGGCGGAATTCACCCCTCCACTTT
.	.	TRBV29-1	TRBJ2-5	CSVEGGETQYF	TGCAGCGTTGAAGGAGGGGAGACCCAGTACTTC
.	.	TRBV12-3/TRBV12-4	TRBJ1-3	CASSAADISGNTIYF	TGTGCCAGCAGTGCGGCCGACATCTCTGGAAACACCATATATTTT
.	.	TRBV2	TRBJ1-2	CASSADRTRGYTF	TGTGCCAGCAGCGCCGACAGGACTCGGGGCTACACCTTC
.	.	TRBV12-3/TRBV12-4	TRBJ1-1	CASEDSMNTEAFF	TGTGCCAGCGAAGACAGCATGAACACTGAAGCTTTCTTT
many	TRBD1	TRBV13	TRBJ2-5	CASSSWTGSYQETQYF	TGTGCCAGCAGCTCTTGGACAGGGTCGTACCAAGAGACCCAGTACTTC
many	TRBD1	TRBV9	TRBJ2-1	CASSPWDSYNEQFF	TGTGCCAGCAGCCCCTGGGACAGTTACAATGAGCAGTTCTTC
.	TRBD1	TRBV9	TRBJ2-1	CASSVGQGFYNEQFF	TGTGCCAGCAGCGTAGGACAGGGGTTTTACAATGAGCAGTTCTTC
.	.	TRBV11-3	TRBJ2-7	CASSLDMREQYF	TGTGCCAGCAGCTTAGATATGCGGGAGCAGTACTTC
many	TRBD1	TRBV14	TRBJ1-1	CASSQEVRVGTGENTEAFF	TGTGCCAGCAGCCAAGAAGTAAGAGTAGGGACAGGGGAGAACACTGAAGCTTTCTTT
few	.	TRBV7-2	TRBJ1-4	CASSLWAQATNEKLFF	TGTGCCAGCAGCTTATGGGCTCAAGCAACTAATGAAAAACTGTTTTTT
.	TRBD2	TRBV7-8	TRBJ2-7	CASSLNGIPGTSGGAYEQYF	TGTGCCAGCAGCTTAAATGGGATTCCCGGGACTAGCGGGGGGGCCTACGAGCAGTACTTC
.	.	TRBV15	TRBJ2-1	CATTKTGQGREQFF	TGTGCCACCACCAAGACCGGTCAGGGACGGGAGCAGTTCTTC
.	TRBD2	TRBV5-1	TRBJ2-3	CASSWTSGGAADTQYF	TGCGCCAGCAGTTGGACTAGCGGGGGGGCTGCAGATACGCAGTATTTT
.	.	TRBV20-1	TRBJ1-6	CSATKRGGADRTNSPLHF	TGCAGTGCTACTAAAAGGGGGGGCGCGGATAGGACCAATTCACCCCTCCACTTT
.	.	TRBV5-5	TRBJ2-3	CASSPHGPDTQYF	TGTGCCAGCAGCCCCCACGGCCCAGATACGCAGTATTTT
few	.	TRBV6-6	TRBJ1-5	CASSLTSGNQPQHF	TGTGCCAGCAGCCTTACATCGGGCAATCAGCCCCAGCATTTT
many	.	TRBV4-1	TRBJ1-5	CASSQGSQGARAGQPQHF	TGCGCCAGCAGCCAAGGGAGCCAAGGAGCCCGGGCGGGGCAGCCCCAGCATTTT
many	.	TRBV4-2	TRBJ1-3	CASSLGAPGNTIYF	TGTGCCAGCAGTTTAGGGGCCCCTGGAAACACCATATATTTT
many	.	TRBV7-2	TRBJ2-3	CASTRLASVFDTQYF	TGTGCCAGCACTCGGTTGGCTAGCGTTTTCGATACGCAGTATTTT
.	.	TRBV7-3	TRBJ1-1	CASSPSSGSLPAFF	TGTGCCAGCAGCCCGTCATCTGGATCGCTTCCGGCTTTCTTT
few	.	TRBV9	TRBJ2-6	CASSIRPGANVLTF	TGTGCCAGCAGTATTAGACCTGGGGCCAACGTCCTGACTTTC
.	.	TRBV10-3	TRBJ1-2	CAIRSAPSNYGYTF	TGTGCCATCAGGAGTGCACCATCTAACTATGGCTACACCTTC
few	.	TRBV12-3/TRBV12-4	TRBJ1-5	CASSLKRDQPQHF	TGTGCCAGCAGTTTAAAGCGGGATCAGCCCCAGCATTTT
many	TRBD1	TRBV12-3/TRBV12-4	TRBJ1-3	CASGYRGSGNTIYF	TGTGCCAGCGGCTACAGGGGGAGTGGAAACACCATATATTTT
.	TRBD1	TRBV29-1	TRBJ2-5	CSVGTGEETQYF	TGCAGCGTCGGGACAGGGGAAGAGACCCAGTACTTC
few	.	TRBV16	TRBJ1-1	CASSQSTVPAAEAFF	TGTGCCAGCAGCCAATCGACAGTGCCAGCGGCTGAAGCTTTCTTT
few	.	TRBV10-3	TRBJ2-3	CAIRDRRESDTQYF	TGTGCCATCAGGGACCGTCGAGAATCAGATACGCAGTATTTT
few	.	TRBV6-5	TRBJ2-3	CASSYSNEEITDTQYF	TGTGCCAGCAGTTACTCGAATGAGGAGATCACAGATACGCAGTATTTT
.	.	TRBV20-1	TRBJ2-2	CSAIVRPPGELFF	TGCAGTGCCATCGTTAGGCCCCCCGGGGAGCTGTTTTTT